This TCR beta chain comes out of a study of beta chain features in type 1 diabetes. Notes on the study in general: These data did not resolve whether HLA type affects TCRB rearrangement. There was a moderate but significant shortening of TCRB CDR3s in all four CD4+ subsets of Type 1 diabetes patients. cDNA-based reads could over-represent cells with high TCR expression.

Germline-derived CDR1 and CDR2 are LNHDA and SQIVND (reference sequence). V lost 7 bases and J lost 0, with 9 bases in between. This CDR3 is 14 amino acids long. cDNA synthesis used the whole RNA isolate, giving expressed TCRB sequences. Sequenced by immunoSEQ multiplex PCR; TCRdb stores in-frame clones only, minus some. Of 53,000 or so clones in the sample, about three fifths were seen once. As regards this clone: Antigen: not known.

This sequence was found in a woman between 25 and 40 years old with type 1 diabetes. The specimen was stem cell memory CD4+ T cells from blood. The V gene is TRBV19, the J gene TRBJ2-2, with D uncertain. The CDR3 spells CASIEFANTGELFF. The DNA of the CDR3 is TGTGCCAGTATAGAGTTTGCGAACACCGGGGAGCTGTTTTTT.